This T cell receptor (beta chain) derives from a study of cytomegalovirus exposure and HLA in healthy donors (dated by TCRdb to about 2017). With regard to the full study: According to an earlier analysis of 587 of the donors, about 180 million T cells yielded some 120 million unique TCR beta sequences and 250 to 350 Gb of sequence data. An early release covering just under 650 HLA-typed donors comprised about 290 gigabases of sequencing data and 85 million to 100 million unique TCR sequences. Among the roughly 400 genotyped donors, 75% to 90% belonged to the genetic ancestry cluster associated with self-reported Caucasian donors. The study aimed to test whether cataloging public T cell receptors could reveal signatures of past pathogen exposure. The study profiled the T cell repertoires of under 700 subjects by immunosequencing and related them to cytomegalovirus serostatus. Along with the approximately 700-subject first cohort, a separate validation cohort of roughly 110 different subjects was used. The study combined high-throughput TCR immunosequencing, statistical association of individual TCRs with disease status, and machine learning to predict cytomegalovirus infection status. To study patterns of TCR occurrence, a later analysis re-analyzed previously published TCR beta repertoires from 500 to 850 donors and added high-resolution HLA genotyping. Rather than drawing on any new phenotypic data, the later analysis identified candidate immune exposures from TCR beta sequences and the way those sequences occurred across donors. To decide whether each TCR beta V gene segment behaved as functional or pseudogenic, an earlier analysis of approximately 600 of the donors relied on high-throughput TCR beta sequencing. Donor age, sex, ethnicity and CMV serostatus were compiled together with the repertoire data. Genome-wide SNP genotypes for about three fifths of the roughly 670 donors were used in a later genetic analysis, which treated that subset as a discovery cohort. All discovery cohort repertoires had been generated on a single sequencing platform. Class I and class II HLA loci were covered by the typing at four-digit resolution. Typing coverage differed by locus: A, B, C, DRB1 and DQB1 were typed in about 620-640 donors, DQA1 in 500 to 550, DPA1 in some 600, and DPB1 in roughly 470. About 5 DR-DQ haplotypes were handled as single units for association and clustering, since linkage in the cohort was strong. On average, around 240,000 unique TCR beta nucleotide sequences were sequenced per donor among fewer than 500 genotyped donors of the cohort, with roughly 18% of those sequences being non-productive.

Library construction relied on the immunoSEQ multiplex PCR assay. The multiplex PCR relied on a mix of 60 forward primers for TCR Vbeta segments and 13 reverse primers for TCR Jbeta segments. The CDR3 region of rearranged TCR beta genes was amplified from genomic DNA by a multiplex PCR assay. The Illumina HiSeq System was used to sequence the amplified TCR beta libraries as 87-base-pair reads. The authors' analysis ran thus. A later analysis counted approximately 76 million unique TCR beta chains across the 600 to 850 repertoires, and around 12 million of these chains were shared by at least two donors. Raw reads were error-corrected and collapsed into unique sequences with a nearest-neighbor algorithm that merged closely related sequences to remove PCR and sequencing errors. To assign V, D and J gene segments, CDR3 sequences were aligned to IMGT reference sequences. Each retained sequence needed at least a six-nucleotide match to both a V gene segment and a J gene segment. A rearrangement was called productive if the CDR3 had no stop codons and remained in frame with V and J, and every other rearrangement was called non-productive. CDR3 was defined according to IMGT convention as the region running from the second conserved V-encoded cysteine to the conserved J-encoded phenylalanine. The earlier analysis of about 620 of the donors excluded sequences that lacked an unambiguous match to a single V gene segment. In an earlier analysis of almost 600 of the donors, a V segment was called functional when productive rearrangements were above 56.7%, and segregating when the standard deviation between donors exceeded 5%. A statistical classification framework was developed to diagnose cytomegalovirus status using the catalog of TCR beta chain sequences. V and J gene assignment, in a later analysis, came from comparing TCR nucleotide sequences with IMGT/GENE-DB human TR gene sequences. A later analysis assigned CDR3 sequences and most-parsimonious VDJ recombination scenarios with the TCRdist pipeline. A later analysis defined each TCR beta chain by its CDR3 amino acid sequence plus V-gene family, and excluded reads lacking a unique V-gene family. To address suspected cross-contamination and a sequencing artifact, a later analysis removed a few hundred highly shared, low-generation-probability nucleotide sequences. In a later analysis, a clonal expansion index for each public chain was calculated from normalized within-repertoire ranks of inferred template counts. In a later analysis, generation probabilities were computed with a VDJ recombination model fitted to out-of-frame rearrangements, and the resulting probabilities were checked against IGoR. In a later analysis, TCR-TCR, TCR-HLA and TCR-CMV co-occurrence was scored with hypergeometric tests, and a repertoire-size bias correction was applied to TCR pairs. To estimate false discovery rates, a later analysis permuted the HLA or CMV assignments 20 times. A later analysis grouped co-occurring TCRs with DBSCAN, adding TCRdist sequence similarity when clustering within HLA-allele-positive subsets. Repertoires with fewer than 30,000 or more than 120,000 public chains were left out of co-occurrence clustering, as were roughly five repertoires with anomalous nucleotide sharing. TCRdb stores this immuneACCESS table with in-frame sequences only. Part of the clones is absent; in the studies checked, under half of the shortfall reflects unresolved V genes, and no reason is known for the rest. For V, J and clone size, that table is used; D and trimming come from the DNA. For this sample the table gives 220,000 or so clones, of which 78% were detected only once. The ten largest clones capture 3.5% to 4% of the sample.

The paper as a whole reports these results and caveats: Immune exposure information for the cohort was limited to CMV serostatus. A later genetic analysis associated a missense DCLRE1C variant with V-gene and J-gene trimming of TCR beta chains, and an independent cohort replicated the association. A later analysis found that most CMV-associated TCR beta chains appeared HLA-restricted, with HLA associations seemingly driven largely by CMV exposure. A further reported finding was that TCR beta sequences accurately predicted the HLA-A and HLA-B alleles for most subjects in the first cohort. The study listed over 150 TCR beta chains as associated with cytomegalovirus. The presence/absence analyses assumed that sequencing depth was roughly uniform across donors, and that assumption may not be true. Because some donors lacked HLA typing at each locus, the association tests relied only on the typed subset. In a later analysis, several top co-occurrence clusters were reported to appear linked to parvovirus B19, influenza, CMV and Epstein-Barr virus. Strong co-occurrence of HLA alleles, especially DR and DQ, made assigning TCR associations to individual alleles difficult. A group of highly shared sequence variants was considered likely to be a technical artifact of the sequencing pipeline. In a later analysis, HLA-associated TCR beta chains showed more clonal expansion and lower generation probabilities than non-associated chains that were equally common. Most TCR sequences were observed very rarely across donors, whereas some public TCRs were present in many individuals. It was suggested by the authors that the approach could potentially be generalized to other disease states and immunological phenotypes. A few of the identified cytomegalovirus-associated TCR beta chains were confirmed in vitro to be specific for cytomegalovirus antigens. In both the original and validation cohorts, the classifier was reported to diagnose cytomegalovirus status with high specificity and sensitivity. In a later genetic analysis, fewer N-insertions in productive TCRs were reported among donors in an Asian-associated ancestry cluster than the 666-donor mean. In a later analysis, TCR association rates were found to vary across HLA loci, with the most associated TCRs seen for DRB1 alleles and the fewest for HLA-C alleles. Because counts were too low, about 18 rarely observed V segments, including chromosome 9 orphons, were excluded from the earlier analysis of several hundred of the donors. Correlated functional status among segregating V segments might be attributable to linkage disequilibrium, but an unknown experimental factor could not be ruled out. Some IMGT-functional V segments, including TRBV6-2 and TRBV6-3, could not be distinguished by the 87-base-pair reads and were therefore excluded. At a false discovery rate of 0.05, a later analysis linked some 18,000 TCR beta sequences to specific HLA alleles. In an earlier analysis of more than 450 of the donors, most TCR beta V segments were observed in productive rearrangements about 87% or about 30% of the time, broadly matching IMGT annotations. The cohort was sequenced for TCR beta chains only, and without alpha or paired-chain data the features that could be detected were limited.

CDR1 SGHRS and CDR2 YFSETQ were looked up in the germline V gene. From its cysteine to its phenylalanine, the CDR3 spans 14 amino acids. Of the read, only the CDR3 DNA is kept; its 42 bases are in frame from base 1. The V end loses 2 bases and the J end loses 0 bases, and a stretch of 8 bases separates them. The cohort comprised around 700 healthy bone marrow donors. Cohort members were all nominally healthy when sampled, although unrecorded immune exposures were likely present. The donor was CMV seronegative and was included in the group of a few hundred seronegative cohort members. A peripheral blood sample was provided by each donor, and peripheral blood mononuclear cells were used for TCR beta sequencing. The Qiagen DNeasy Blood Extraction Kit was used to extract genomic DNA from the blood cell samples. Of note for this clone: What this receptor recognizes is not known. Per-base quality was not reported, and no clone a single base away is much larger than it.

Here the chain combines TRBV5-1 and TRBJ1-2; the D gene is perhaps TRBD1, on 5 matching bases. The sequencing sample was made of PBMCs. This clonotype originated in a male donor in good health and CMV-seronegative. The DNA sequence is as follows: TGCGCCAGCAGCTTTGACAGAGCTAACTATGGCTACACCTTC. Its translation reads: CASSFDRANYGYTF.